This entry is about one TCR beta chain. The read falls 3 residues short of the CDR3 end, and the missing part is taken from the germline J gene. The assay was immunoSEQ multiplex PCR, and TCRdb's table has in-frame clones only and misses some. Recorded here are under 45,000 clones; the top ten clones represent around 4.7%. The record originates from a study of T cells in women clearing cervical HPV infection. V was pared by 7 bases and J by 0 bases, with 16 bases between. The CDR3 is 17 amino acids. The V gene's germline CDR1 is MNHEY and CDR2 SVGEGT. The sequenced sample was blood buffy coat. J is TRBJ2-6 and V is TRBV6-2 or TRBV6-3; D not resolved. The TCR sequence derives from a woman aged 18 to 75 with a cervical HPV16 infection that either progressed to CIN3+ or cleared (not recorded which). Partial CDR3 DNA: TGTGCCAGCACCCCTGGTAGCTTCATCTCTGGGGCCAACGTC. This codes for CASTPGSFISGANV. The entire CDR3 reads CASTPGSFISGANVLTF.